The entry below gives a single T cell receptor beta chain sequence along with its context. The data were taken from a study of T cell changes during pregnancy in multiple sclerosis. Libraries were prepared by immunoSEQ multiplex PCR; TCRdb keeps only in-frame clonotypes and omits some of them. Of some 100,000 clones listed, 94% were seen once; the top ten hold approximately 1%. Sequences were derived from peripheral blood, sampled before pregnancy. The TCR comes from a female donor with multiple sclerosis, enrolled in a pregnancy study.

For the CDR3, the DNA is TGTGCCAGCAGCCCTAACGAGTTCTACGGCTACACCTTC. This gives the protein CASSPNEFYGYTF. The chain couples TRBV7-9 to TRBJ1-2; D gene ambiguous. CDR1 is SEHNR and CDR2 is FQNEAQ in the germline V gene (reference sequence). The CDR3 is made up of 13 amino acids. The ends were cut back, 5 bases at V and 8 bases at J, with 15 bases in the middle.